The clone carrying this T cell receptor (beta chain) was recorded at least ten times. What it binds is unknown. This record belongs to a study of T cell repertoires in cytomegalovirus infection. Study in general: Matching HLA type, along with CMV infection, was indicated by public TCR beta signatures. Study findings and constraints: The ex vivo response was dominated by HLA-C-restricted CMV-specific TCR beta clonotypes.

CDR1 SGHVS and CDR2 FQNEAQ come from the germline V gene. Trimming removed 1 base from V and 2 bases from J; junction bases left unmatched: 7. The CDR3 runs 16 residues. TCRdb itself ran the reads through MiXCR, one entry per CDR3 protein. The sample contains hundreds of thousands of distinct CDR3 sequences, around 10% of which appear only once. What was sequenced was PBMCs. The receptor comes from a human donor in good health (CMV status not recorded). Some clones in this sample may be carry-over from other donors' samples. The V call is TRBV7-8, the J call TRBJ1-2; 7 positions agree with TRBD1. CDR3 in amino acids: CASSLVGQLENYGYTF. CDR3 coding DNA: TGTGCCAGCAGCTTAGTGGGACAGCTGGAGAACTATGGCTACACCTTC.